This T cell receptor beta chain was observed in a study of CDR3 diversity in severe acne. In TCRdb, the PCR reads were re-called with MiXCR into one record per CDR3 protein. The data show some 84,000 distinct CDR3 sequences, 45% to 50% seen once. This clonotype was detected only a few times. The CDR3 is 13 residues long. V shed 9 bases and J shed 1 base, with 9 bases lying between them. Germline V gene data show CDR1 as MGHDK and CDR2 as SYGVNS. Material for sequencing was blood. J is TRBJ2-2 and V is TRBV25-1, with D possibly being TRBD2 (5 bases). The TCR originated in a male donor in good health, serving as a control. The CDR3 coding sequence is TGTGCCAGTGAAGCGGTGAACACCGGGGAGCTGTTTTTT. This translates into CASEAVNTGELFF.